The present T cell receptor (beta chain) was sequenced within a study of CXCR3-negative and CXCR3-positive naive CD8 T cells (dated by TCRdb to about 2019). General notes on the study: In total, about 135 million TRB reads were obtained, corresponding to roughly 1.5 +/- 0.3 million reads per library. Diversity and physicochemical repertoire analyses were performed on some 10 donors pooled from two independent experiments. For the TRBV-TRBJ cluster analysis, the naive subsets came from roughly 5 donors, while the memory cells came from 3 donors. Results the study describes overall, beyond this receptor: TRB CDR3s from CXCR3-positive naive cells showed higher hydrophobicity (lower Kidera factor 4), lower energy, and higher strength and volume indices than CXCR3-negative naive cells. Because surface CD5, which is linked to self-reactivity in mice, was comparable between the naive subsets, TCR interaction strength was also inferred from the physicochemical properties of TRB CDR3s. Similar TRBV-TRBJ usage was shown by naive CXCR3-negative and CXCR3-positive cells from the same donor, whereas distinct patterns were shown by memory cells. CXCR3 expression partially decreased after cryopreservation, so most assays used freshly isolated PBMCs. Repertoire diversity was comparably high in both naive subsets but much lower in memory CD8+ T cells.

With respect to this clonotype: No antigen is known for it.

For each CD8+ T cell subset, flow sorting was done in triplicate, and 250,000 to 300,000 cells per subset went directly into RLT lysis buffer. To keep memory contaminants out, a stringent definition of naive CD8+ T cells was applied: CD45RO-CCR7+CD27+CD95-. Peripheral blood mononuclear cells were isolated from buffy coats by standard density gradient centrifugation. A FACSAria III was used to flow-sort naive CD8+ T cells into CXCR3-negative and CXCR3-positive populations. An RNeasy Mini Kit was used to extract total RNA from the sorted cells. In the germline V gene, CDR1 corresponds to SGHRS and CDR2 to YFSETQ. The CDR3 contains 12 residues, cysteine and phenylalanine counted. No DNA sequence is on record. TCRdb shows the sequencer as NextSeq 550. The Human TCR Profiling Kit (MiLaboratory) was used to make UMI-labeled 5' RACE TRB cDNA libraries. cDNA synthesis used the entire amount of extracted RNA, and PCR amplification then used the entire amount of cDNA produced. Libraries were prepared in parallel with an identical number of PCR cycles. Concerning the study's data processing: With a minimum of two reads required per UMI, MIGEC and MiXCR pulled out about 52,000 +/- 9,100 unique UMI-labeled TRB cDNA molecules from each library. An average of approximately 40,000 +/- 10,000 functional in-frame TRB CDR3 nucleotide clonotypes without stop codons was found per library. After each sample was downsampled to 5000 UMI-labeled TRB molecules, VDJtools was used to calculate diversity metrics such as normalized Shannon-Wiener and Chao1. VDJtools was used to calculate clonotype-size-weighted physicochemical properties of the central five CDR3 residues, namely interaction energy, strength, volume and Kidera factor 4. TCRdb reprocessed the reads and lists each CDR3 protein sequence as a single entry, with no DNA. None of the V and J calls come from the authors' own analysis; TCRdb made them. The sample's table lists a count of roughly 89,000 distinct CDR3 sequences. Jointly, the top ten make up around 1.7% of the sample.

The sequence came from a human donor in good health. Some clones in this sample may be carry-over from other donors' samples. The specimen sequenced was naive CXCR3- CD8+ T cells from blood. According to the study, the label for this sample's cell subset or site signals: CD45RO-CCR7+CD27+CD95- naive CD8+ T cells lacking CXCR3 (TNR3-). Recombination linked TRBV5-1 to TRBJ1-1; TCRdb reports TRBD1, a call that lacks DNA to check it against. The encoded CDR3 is CASSLETAEAFF.